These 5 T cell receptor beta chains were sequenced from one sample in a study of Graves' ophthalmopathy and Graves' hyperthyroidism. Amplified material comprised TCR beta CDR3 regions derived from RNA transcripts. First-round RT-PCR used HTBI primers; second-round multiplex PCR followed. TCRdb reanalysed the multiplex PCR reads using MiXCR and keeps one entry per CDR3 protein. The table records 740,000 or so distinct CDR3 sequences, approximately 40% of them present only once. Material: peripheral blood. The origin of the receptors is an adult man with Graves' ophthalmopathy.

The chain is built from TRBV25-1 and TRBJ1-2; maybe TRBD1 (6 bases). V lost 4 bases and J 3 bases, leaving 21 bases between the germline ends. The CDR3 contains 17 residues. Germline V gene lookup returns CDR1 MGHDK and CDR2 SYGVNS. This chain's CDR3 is CASSGTAGAEEHYGYTF. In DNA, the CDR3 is TGTGCCAGCAGTGGGACAGCCGGGGCCGAAGAGCACTATGGCTACACCTTC.

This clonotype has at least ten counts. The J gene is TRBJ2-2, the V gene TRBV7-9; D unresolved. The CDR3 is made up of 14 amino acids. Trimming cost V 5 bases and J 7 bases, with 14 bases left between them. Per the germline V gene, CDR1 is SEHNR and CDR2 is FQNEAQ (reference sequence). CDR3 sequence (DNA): TGTGCCAGCAGCCTTGTACGGCCAAACGGGGAGCTGTTTTTT. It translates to CASSLVRPNGELFF. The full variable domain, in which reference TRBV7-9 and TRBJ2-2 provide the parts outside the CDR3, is DTGVSQNPRHKITKRGQNVTFRCDPISEHNRLYWYRQTLGQGPEFLTYFQNEAQLEKSRLLSDRFSAERPKGSFSTLEIQRTEQGDSAMYLCASSLVRPNGELFFGEGSRLTVL.

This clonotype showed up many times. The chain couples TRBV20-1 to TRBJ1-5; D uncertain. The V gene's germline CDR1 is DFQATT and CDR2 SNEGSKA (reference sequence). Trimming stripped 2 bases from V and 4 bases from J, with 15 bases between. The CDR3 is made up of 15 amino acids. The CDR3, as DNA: TGCAGTGCTAGACTCGGTTTTCGGGCGAATCAGCCCCAGCATTTT. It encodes CSARLGFRANQPQHF.

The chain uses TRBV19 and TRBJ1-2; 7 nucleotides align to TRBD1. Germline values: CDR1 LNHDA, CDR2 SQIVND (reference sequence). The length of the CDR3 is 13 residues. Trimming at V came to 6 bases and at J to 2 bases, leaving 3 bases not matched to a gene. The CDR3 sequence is CASRPGQNYGYTF. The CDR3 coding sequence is TGTGCCAGTAGGCCGGGACAGAACTATGGCTACACCTTC.

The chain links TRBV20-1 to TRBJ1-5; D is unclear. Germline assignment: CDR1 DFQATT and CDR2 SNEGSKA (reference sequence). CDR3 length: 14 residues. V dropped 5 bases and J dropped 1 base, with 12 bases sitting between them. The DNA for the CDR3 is TGCAGTGCTCCCCCGGGCAGGAGCAATCAGCCCCAGCATTTT. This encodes CSAPPGRSNQPQHF.